This T cell receptor (beta chain) was identified during a study of cytomegalovirus exposure and HLA in healthy donors (dated 2017 in TCRdb). For context, the study as a whole: According to a later analysis, one platform produced both the 110 or so validation repertoires and the roughly 640 repertoires of the first cohort. The study aimed to test whether cataloging public T cell receptors could reveal signatures of past pathogen exposure. Besides the first cohort of approximately 670 subjects, a separate validation cohort made up of 120 different subjects was used. High-throughput TCR immunosequencing, statistical association of individual TCRs with disease status, and machine learning were combined to predict cytomegalovirus infection status. Study-level results and caveats: A later analysis had no HLA typing for the validation cohort, so co-occurrence there was scored across all 110 or so repertoires. Of the cluster scores, about 94% were above 0 in a later analysis, which found that TCRs clustered in the first cohort also tended to co-occur in the approximately 110 validation repertoires. In vitro tests confirmed that a few of the cytomegalovirus-associated TCR beta chains recognize cytomegalovirus antigens. In the study, 164 TCR beta chains were listed as associated with cytomegalovirus. Most TCR sequences were observed very rarely across donors, whereas some public TCRs were present in many individuals. According to the authors, the approach could potentially be generalized to other disease states and immunological phenotypes. The classifier was reported to diagnose cytomegalovirus status with high specificity and sensitivity in both the original cohort and the validation cohort.

Separate from the roughly 650-subject first cohort, the validation cohort of some 130 subjects was the group to which the donors belonged. The library was produced with the immunoSEQ multiplex PCR assay. The original methods were these. A statistical classification framework was built for diagnosing cytomegalovirus status from the catalog of TCR beta chain sequences. In its TCRdb copy, this immuneACCESS table keeps in-frame sequences only and misses some clones. Where compared with another copy, unresolved V genes explain less than half of these, and the others have no known cause. V, J and clone size are taken as reported in that table, and D and trimming were inferred from the DNA itself. The sample table records roughly 50,000 clones; 75% to 95% of these occur just once. About 3.1% of the sample is in the top ten clones. V is shortened by 6 bases, J by 0 bases, and the region joining them spans 7 bases. The CDR3 measures 13 amino acids from cysteine to phenylalanine. CDR3 DNA only is kept here, 39 bases in frame from base 1. CDR1 and CDR2, per the germline V gene (reference sequence), are MNHEY and SMNVEV.

On this clone itself: Its cognate antigen has yet to be identified. Base qualities are not provided; no much larger clone lies one nucleotide away.

The receptor chain draws on TRBV27 and TRBJ2-3; no D gene is confidently identified. The source material was PBMCs. The sequence was obtained from a man between 18 and 35 years old in good health and CMV-seronegative. This receptor has the CDR3 CASRPTSTDTQYF. The DNA reads TGTGCCAGCAGACCTACGAGCACAGATACGCAGTATTTT.